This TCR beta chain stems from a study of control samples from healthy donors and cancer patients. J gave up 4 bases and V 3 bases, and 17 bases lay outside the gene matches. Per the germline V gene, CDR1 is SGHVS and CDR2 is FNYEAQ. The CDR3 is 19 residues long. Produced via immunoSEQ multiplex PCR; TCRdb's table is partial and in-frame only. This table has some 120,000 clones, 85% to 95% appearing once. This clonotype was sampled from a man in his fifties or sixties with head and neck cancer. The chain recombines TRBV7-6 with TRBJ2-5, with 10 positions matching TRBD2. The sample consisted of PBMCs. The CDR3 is CASSFRIAGGPRSTETQYF. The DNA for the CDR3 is TGTGCCAGCAGCTTCCGTATAGCGGGGGGCCCCCGGTCCACAGAGACCCAGTACTTC.